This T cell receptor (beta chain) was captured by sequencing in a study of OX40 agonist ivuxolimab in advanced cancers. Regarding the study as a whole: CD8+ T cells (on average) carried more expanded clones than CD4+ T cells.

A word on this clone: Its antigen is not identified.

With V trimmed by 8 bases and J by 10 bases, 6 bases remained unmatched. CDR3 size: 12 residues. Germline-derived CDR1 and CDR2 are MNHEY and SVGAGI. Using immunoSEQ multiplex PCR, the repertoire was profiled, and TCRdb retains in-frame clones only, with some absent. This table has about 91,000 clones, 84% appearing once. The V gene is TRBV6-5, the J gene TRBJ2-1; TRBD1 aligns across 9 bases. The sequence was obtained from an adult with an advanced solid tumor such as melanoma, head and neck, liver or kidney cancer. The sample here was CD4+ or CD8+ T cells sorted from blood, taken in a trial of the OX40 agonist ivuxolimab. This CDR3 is CASGMTGGEQFF. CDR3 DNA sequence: TGTGCCAGCGGAATGACAGGGGGGGAGCAGTTCTTC.